This is a list of T cell receptor beta chains from one sample in a study of cytomegalovirus exposure and HLA in healthy donors. The table came from immunoSEQ multiplex PCR; TCRdb's copy has only in-frame clones and leaves some out. The top ten hold under 3% of the sample, which has about 270,000 clones, just over 70% seen once. Sequencing was performed on PBMCs. The receptors were sampled from a female donor in good health and CMV-seronegative. Both conserved end residues are part of each CDR3. D genes are given only for firm matches. Some rows mark clone size as missing; the rest say once, few, many or name a class of expanded clone.

clone size: NA
CDR3 length: 11
D gene: NA
J gene: TRBJ1-4
V gene: TRBV7-9
CDR3 DNA: TGTTCCAGCAGCCCCAGGGAAAAACTGTTTTTT
CDR3 protein: CSSSPREKLFF

clone size: NA
CDR3 length: 13
D gene: NA
J gene: TRBJ1-1
V gene: TRBV25-1
CDR3 DNA: TGTGCCAGCAGTGTGAGCCGTGACACTGAAGCTTTCTTT
CDR3 protein: CASSVSRDTEAFF

clone size: NA
CDR3 length: 13
D gene: TRBD2
J gene: TRBJ2-3
V gene: TRBV11-2
CDR3 DNA: TGTGCCAGCAGCCATACTAGCGGGAGAAGAGGGTATTTT
CDR3 protein: CASSHTSGRRGYF

clone size: NA
CDR3 length: 13
D gene: TRBD1
J gene: TRBJ2-7
V gene: TRBV28
CDR3 DNA: TGTGCCAGCAGGACAGGGGGAGGCTACGAGCAGTACTTC
CDR3 protein: CASRTGGGYEQYF

clone size: NA
CDR3 length: 15
D gene: NA
J gene: TRBJ1-1
V gene: TRBV19
CDR3 DNA: TGTGCCAGTAGGCCGTACCGGGACAAGAACACTGAAGCTTTCTTT
CDR3 protein: CASRPYRDKNTEAFF

clone size: once
CDR3 length: 16
D gene: TRBD1
J gene: TRBJ2-2
V gene: TRBV5-1
CDR3 DNA: TGCGCCAGCAGCACAACAGGGGTGGTGGTGGCCGGGGAGCTGTTTTTT
CDR3 protein: CASSTTGVVVAGELFF

clone size: NA
CDR3 length: 16
D gene: TRBD2
J gene: TRBJ2-1
V gene: TRBV5-1
CDR3 DNA: TGCGCCAGCAGCTTGGATGGGACTAGCGTAGACAATGAGCAGTTCTTC
CDR3 protein: CASSLDGTSVDNEQFF

clone size: NA
CDR3 length: 12
D gene: NA
J gene: TRBJ2-5
V gene: TRBV10-3
CDR3 DNA: TGTGCCATCGCGGTGGGTCCGGAGACCCAGTACTTC
CDR3 protein: CAIAVGPETQYF

clone size: NA
CDR3 length: 15
D gene: TRBD2
J gene: TRBJ2-3
V gene: TRBV5-6
CDR3 DNA: TGTGCCAGCAGCGAGGGACTAGCGGGAACAGATACGCAGTATTTT
CDR3 protein: CASSEGLAGTDTQYF

clone size: NA
CDR3 length: 19
D gene: TRBD1
J gene: TRBJ2-7
V gene: TRBV18
CDR3 DNA: TGTGCCAGCTCACCAACATCCGGGACAGGGGTTATTAGCTCCTACGAGCAGTACTTC
CDR3 protein: CASSPTSGTGVISSYEQYF

clone size: NA
CDR3 length: 16
D gene: TRBD2
J gene: TRBJ2-7
V gene: TRBV11-2
CDR3 DNA: TGTGCCAGCAGCCTCCAAACTAGCGGGAGGGCGCACGAGCAGTACTTC
CDR3 protein: CASSLQTSGRAHEQYF

clone size: NA
CDR3 length: 15
D gene: TRBD1
J gene: TRBJ1-4
V gene: TRBV5-1
CDR3 DNA: TGCGCCAGCAGCTTGGCCGCAGGGGGCGGCGAAAAACTGTTTTTT
CDR3 protein: CASSLAAGGGEKLFF

clone size: NA
CDR3 length: 17
D gene: TRBD2
J gene: TRBJ2-1
V gene: TRBV4-1
CDR3 DNA: TGCGCCAGCAGCCCCGGGGGACTAGCGGGAGCCCTCAATGAGCAGTTCTTC
CDR3 protein: CASSPGGLAGALNEQFF

clone size: NA
CDR3 length: 13
D gene: TRBD2
J gene: TRBJ2-5
V gene: TRBV6-5
CDR3 DNA: TGTGCCAGCAGTCCTAGCGGGACTAAGACCCAGTACTTC
CDR3 protein: CASSPSGTKTQYF

clone size: once
CDR3 length: 15
D gene: NA
J gene: TRBJ2-1
V gene: TRBV6-5
CDR3 DNA: NA
CDR3 protein: CASSSSGLAGYEQFF

clone size: NA
CDR3 length: 13
D gene: TRBD1
J gene: TRBJ2-5
V gene: TRBV7-8
CDR3 DNA: TGTGCCAGCAGCTTGGGACAGGGAAAGACCCAGTACTTC
CDR3 protein: CASSLGQGKTQYF

clone size: NA
CDR3 length: 15
D gene: TRBD2
J gene: TRBJ2-7
V gene: TRBV28
CDR3 DNA: TGTGCCAGCAGTTTCGAGTGGGGCGGGAGGTACGAGCAGTACTTC
CDR3 protein: CASSFEWGGRYEQYF

clone size: NA
CDR3 length: 15
D gene: NA
J gene: TRBJ1-4
V gene: TRBV27
CDR3 DNA: TGTGCCAGCAGTCCAGGGGTGAGGACTAATGAAAAACTGTTTTTT
CDR3 protein: CASSPGVRTNEKLFF

clone size: NA
CDR3 length: 14
D gene: TRBD1
J gene: TRBJ1-5
V gene: TRBV19
CDR3 DNA: TGTGCCAGTAGTATGGGGACAGGGGATCGGCCCCAGCATTTT
CDR3 protein: CASSMGTGDRPQHF

clone size: NA
CDR3 length: 15
D gene: NA
J gene: TRBJ2-2
V gene: TRBV5-4
CDR3 DNA: TGTGCCAGCAGCTTACCGGGAAAGAACACCGGGGAGCTGTTTTTT
CDR3 protein: CASSLPGKNTGELFF

clone size: NA
CDR3 length: 12
D gene: TRBD1
J gene: TRBJ2-6
V gene: TRBV2
CDR3 DNA: TGTGCCAGTATGACAGGGTTCTACGTCCTGACTTTC
CDR3 protein: CASMTGFYVLTF

clone size: NA
CDR3 length: 15
D gene: TRBD1
J gene: TRBJ2-3
V gene: TRBV6-1
CDR3 DNA: TGTGCCAGCAGTGACGGACAGGCCAGCACAGATACGCAGTATTTT
CDR3 protein: CASSDGQASTDTQYF

clone size: NA
CDR3 length: 15
D gene: TRBD2
J gene: TRBJ2-1
V gene: TRBV6-1
CDR3 DNA: TGTGCCAGCAGTCTTGGACTAGCGGGAGGGGGTGAGCAGTTCTTC
CDR3 protein: CASSLGLAGGGEQFF

clone size: NA
CDR3 length: 16
D gene: TRBD2
J gene: TRBJ2-5
V gene: TRBV11-3
CDR3 DNA: TGTGCCAGCAGCTTAGAAAGCGGGAGCACAGGAGAGACCCAGTACTTC
CDR3 protein: CASSLESGSTGETQYF

clone size: NA
CDR3 length: 16
D gene: TRBD2
J gene: TRBJ2-7
V gene: TRBV5-1
CDR3 DNA: TGCGCCAGCAGCTTGGGGACTAGCGGGAGGCATGGCGAGCAGTACTTC
CDR3 protein: CASSLGTSGRHGEQYF

clone size: NA
CDR3 length: 13
D gene: NA
J gene: TRBJ2-7
V gene: TRBV6-1
CDR3 DNA: TGTGCCAGCGTATTGCGACTCCCTTACGAGCAGTACTTC
CDR3 protein: CASVLRLPYEQYF

clone size: NA
CDR3 length: 16
D gene: NA
J gene: TRBJ1-1
V gene: TRBV7-9
CDR3 DNA: TGTTCCAGCAGCTCTAAAGGACAGCCCATGAACACTGAAGCTTTCTTT
CDR3 protein: CSSSSKGQPMNTEAFF

clone size: NA
CDR3 length: 15
D gene: TRBD2
J gene: TRBJ2-3
V gene: TRBV5-1
CDR3 DNA: TGCGCCAGCAGTGGGATAGCGGGGAGCACAGATACGCAGTATTTT
CDR3 protein: CASSGIAGSTDTQYF

clone size: once
CDR3 length: 16
D gene: TRBD1
J gene: TRBJ1-5
V gene: TRBV28
CDR3 DNA: TGTGCCAGCAGTTTATCCCCGGGACAGGGCAATCAGCCCCAGCATTTT
CDR3 protein: CASSLSPGQGNQPQHF

clone size: once
CDR3 length: 17
D gene: NA
J gene: TRBJ1-3
V gene: TRBV10-3
CDR3 DNA: TGTGCCATCAGTGAGGTCCCAGGGGCGCGGGTTGGAAACACCATATATTTT
CDR3 protein: CAISEVPGARVGNTIYF

clone size: NA
CDR3 length: 15
D gene: TRBD2
J gene: TRBJ2-7
V gene: TRBV19
CDR3 DNA: TGTGCCAGTAGTATCGTAGCGGGAGTCTCCTACGAGCAGTACTTC
CDR3 protein: CASSIVAGVSYEQYF

clone size: NA
CDR3 length: 19
D gene: TRBD2
J gene: TRBJ2-1
V gene: TRBV5-4
CDR3 DNA: TGTGCCAGCAGCTCTGAGCGACTAGCGGGAGCTGGCTCCTACAATGAGCAGTTCTTC
CDR3 protein: CASSSERLAGAGSYNEQFF

clone size: NA
CDR3 length: 17
D gene: TRBD2
J gene: TRBJ2-1
V gene: TRBV18
CDR3 DNA: TGTGCCAGCTCACTTTTTGAAGCGGGAGAGGTAGTTAATGAGCAGTTCTTC
CDR3 protein: CASSLFEAGEVVNEQFF

clone size: few
CDR3 length: 15
D gene: TRBD1
J gene: TRBJ2-3
V gene: TRBV6-6
CDR3 DNA: TGTGCCAGCAACAGGGACAGGGCTAGCACAGATACGCAGTATTTT
CDR3 protein: CASNRDRASTDTQYF

clone size: NA
CDR3 length: 15
D gene: TRBD1
J gene: TRBJ2-1
V gene: TRBV19
CDR3 DNA: TGTGCCAGTAGTATAACAGGGGGCAGCTACAATGAGCAGTTCTTC
CDR3 protein: CASSITGGSYNEQFF

clone size: NA
CDR3 length: 15
D gene: TRBD1
J gene: TRBJ2-7
V gene: TRBV7-9
CDR3 DNA: TGTGCCAGCAGCCCTCGGACAGGGGGCGCCTACGAGCAGTACTTC
CDR3 protein: CASSPRTGGAYEQYF

clone size: NA
CDR3 length: 13
D gene: TRBD2
J gene: TRBJ2-7
V gene: TRBV5-1
CDR3 DNA: TGCGCCAGCCGACTAGCGGTCTCCTACGAGCAGTACTTC
CDR3 protein: CASRLAVSYEQYF

clone size: once
CDR3 length: 12
D gene: NA
J gene: TRBJ1-1
V gene: TRBV11-3
CDR3 DNA: TGTGCCAGCAGCTCCAGGGGAACTGAAGCTTTCTTT
CDR3 protein: CASSSRGTEAFF

clone size: NA
CDR3 length: 14
D gene: TRBD2
J gene: TRBJ2-1
V gene: TRBV6-1
CDR3 DNA: TGTGCCAGCAGTTCGTGGGAGGGCCGGGAGGAGCAGTTCTTC
CDR3 protein: CASSSWEGREEQFF

clone size: few
CDR3 length: 18
D gene: TRBD1
J gene: TRBJ2-7
V gene: TRBV19
CDR3 DNA: TGTGCCAGTAGTATACTCATTGACAGGGGGCGTTTTTGGGGGCAGCAGTACTTC
CDR3 protein: CASSILIDRGRFWGQQYF

clone size: NA
CDR3 length: 15
D gene: NA
J gene: TRBJ1-3
V gene: TRBV28
CDR3 DNA: TGTGCCAGCACGACAGGCCCGACGGGGGGAAACACCATATATTTT
CDR3 protein: CASTTGPTGGNTIYF

clone size: NA
CDR3 length: 15
D gene: NA
J gene: TRBJ2-3
V gene: TRBV6-6
CDR3 DNA: TGTGCCAGTCTACCGGTCGCGGCGGGCACAGATACGCAGTATTTT
CDR3 protein: CASLPVAAGTDTQYF

clone size: NA
CDR3 length: 14
D gene: NA
J gene: TRBJ2-3
V gene: TRBV7-9
CDR3 DNA: TGTGCCAGCAGCTTAGTTCAGGCAGTAGATACGCAGTATTTT
CDR3 protein: CASSLVQAVDTQYF

clone size: NA
CDR3 length: 14
D gene: TRBD2
J gene: TRBJ2-5
V gene: TRBV7-2
CDR3 DNA: TGTGCCAGCAGCGAACTAGCGCTCCAAGAGACCCAGTACTTC
CDR3 protein: CASSELALQETQYF

clone size: NA
CDR3 length: 13
D gene: NA
J gene: TRBJ2-7
V gene: TRBV7-6
CDR3 DNA: TGTGCCAGCAGCTTTCGAGCTCCCGGGGAGCAGTACTTC
CDR3 protein: CASSFRAPGEQYF

clone size: NA
CDR3 length: 16
D gene: NA
J gene: TRBJ2-1
V gene: TRBV4-1
CDR3 DNA: TGCGCCAGCAGCCAAGAAGGACAGGGAGGGCGGAATGAGCAGTTCTTC
CDR3 protein: CASSQEGQGGRNEQFF

clone size: NA
CDR3 length: 11
D gene: NA
J gene: TRBJ1-5
V gene: TRBV12-5
CDR3 DNA: TGTGCTAGTGGAAGGGGACAGCCCCAGCATTTT
CDR3 protein: CASGRGQPQHF

clone size: few
CDR3 length: 13
D gene: TRBD1
J gene: TRBJ1-1
V gene: TRBV2
CDR3 DNA: TGTGCCAGCAGGAGACAGGGAAACACTGAAGCTTTCTTT
CDR3 protein: CASRRQGNTEAFF

clone size: NA
CDR3 length: 19
D gene: NA
J gene: TRBJ2-7
V gene: TRBV15
CDR3 DNA: TGTGCCACCAGCAGAGATCCCGGCGCTAAGACAGGCAAGATCTACGAGCAGTACTTC
CDR3 protein: CATSRDPGAKTGKIYEQYF

clone size: NA
CDR3 length: 15
D gene: NA
J gene: TRBJ2-7
V gene: TRBV11-3
CDR3 DNA: TGTGCCAGCAGCTTAGGGACGGGGTTCTCCTACGAGCAGTACTTC
CDR3 protein: CASSLGTGFSYEQYF

clone size: NA
CDR3 length: 15
D gene: TRBD2
J gene: TRBJ2-3
V gene: TRBV7-6
CDR3 DNA: TGTGCCACCTCCGGCGGGAGAGATGGCACAGATACGCAGTATTTT
CDR3 protein: CATSGGRDGTDTQYF

clone size: NA
CDR3 length: 13
D gene: TRBD1
J gene: TRBJ1-1
V gene: TRBV19
CDR3 DNA: TGTGCCACCCGGGACAGGGCCCACACTGAAGCTTTCTTT
CDR3 protein: CATRDRAHTEAFF

clone size: NA
CDR3 length: 15
D gene: NA
J gene: TRBJ2-1
V gene: TRBV5-1
CDR3 DNA: TGCGCCAGCAGCTATCTTAGTTTCCCCTACAATGAGCAGTTCTTC
CDR3 protein: CASSYLSFPYNEQFF